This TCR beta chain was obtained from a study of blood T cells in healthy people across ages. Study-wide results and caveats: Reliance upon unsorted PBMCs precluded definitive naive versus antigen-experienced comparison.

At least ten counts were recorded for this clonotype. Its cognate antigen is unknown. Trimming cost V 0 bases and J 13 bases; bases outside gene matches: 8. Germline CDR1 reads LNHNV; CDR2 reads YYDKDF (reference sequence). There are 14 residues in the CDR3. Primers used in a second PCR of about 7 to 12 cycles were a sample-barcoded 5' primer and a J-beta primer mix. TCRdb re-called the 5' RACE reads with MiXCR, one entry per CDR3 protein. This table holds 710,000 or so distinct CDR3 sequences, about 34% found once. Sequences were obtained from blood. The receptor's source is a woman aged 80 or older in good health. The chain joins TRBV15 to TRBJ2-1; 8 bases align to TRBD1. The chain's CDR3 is CATSRDAWDRKQFF. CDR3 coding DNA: TGTGCCACCAGCAGAGATGCTTGGGACAGGAAACAGTTCTTC.